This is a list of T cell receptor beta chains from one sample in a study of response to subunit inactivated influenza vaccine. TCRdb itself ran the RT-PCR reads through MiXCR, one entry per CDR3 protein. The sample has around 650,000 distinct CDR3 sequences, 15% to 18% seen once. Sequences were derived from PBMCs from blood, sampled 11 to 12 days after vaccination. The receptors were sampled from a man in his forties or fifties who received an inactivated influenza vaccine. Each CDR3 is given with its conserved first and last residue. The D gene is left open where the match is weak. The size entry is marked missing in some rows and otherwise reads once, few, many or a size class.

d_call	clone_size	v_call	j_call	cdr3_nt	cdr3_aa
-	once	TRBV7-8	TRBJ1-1	TGTGCCAGCAGCTTAGGAGGGTGGGTCACTGAAGCTTTCTTT	CASSLGGWVTEAFF
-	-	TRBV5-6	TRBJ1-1	TGTGCCAGCAGCCCCCGATTCCAGGGGATCGCTGAAGCTTTCTTT	CASSPRFQGIAEAFF
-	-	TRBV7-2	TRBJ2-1	TGTGCCAGCAGCTTAGAGGTCAACCCCCCTGAGCAGTTCTTC	CASSLEVNPPEQFF
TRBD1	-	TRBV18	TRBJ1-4	TGTGCCAGCTCACCCCGACAGGGTAATGAAAAACTGTTTTTT	CASSPRQGNEKLFF
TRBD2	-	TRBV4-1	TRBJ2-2	TGCGCCAGCAGCCAAGAACGGGGGAGGGTGACCGGGGAGCTGTTTTTT	CASSQERGRVTGELFF
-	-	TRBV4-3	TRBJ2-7	TGCGCCAGCAGCCAATCCGTCGGGGGCTACTCCTACGAGCAGTACTTC	CASSQSVGGYSYEQYF
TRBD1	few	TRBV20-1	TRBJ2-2	TGCAGTGCTAGACCGACAGGGGTCTACGGGGAGCTGTTTTTT	CSARPTGVYGELFF
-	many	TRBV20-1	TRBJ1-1	TGCAGTGCCAACCTGGGGGAAAACCCTGAAGCTTTCTTT	CSANLGENPEAFF
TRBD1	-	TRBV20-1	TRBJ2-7	TGCAGTGCTTGGACAGGGAGGGAGCAGTACTTC	CSAWTGREQYF
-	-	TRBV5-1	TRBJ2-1	TGCGCCAGCAGCCGATCATACTTAGGAGGTGAGCAGTTCTTC	CASSRSYLGGEQFF
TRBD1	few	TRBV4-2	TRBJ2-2	TGTGCCAGCAGCCACGGCCCGACAGGGGGGAACACCGGGGAGCTGTTTTTT	CASSHGPTGGNTGELFF
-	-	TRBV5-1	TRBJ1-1	TGCGCCAGCAGCTTGGGTACCAGACTGAACACTGAAGCTTTCTTT	CASSLGTRLNTEAFF
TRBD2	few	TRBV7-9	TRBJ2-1	TGTGCCAGCAGCTTCGGCGGGAGGGACAATGAGCAGTTCTTC	CASSFGGRDNEQFF
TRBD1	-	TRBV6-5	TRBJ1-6	TGTGCCAGCAGTTACTCCGGGACAGATAATTCACCCCTCCACTTT	CASSYSGTDNSPLHF
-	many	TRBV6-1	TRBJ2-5	TGTGCCAGGCAAGGGTCGAGCAGAAAAAATCAAGAGACCCAGTACTTC	CARQGSSRKNQETQYF
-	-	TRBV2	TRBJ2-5	TGTGCCAGCTGTCAGGAGCTCCAAGAGACCCAGTACTTC	CASCQELQETQYF
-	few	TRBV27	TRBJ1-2	TGTGCCAGCAGTTTATCGGCTGGCAGTACCGCTAACTATGGCTACACCTTC	CASSLSAGSTANYGYTF
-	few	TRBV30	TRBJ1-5	TGTGCCTGGAGTGCAGCAGATAATCAGCCCCAGCATTTT	CAWSAADNQPQHF
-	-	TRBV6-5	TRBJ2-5	TGTGCCAGCAGTTACCGTCAGGGGACCTACCAAGAGACCCAGTACTTC	CASSYRQGTYQETQYF
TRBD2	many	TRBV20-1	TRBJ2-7	TGCAGTGCTAGAGCTCCTAGCGGGAGTATCTACGAGCAGTACTTC	CSARAPSGSIYEQYF
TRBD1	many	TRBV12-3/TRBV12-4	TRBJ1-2	TGTGCCAGCAGGAAAACAGGGGGTGCTAACTATGGCTACACCTTC	CASRKTGGANYGYTF
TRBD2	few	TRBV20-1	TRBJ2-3	TGCAGTGCCAAAAAGCGGGGGCGCACAGATACGCAGTATTTT	CSAKKRGRTDTQYF
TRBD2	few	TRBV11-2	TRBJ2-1	TGTGCCAGCAGCTTGGGACTACCCACGATCAATGAGCAGTTCTTC	CASSLGLPTINEQFF
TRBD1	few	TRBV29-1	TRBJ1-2	TGCAGCGTTGGACAGGGGGACTATGGCTACACCTTC	CSVGQGDYGYTF
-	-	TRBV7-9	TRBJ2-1	TGTGCCAGCAGCTTAAGCATTAGCGGAAATGAGCAGTTCTTC	CASSLSISGNEQFF
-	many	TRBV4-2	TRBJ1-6	TGTGCCAGCAGCCAAGCCCAGGGGAATTCACCCCTCCACTTT	CASSQAQGNSPLHF
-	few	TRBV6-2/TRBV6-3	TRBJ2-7	TGTGCCAGCACCGACGTAGGGAGAGGGTACGAGCAGTACTTC	CASTDVGRGYEQYF
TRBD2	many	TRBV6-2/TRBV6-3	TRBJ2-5	TGTGCCAGCAGTTACCGTGGACTAGCGGGATTCCAAGAGACCCAGTACTTC	CASSYRGLAGFQETQYF
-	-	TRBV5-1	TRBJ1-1	TGCGCCAGCAGCTTGGGTGCTCGACACCTTAACACTGAAGCTTTCTTT	CASSLGARHLNTEAFF
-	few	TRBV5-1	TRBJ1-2	TGCGCCAGCAGCTTGGTAGGGGCGACCTATGGCTACACCTTC	CASSLVGATYGYTF
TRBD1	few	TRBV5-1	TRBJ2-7	TGCGCCAGCAGCCCTGGTGGGACAGGGGGGCCCTACGAGCAGTACTTC	CASSPGGTGGPYEQYF
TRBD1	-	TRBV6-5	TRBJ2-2	TGTGCCAGCAGTTTCGACAGGGTCACCGGGGAGCTGTTTTTT	CASSFDRVTGELFF
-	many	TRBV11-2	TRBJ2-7	TGTGCCAGCAGCTTAGGGACCGCGGTGGGATACGAGCAGTACTTC	CASSLGTAVGYEQYF
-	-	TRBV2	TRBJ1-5	TGTGCCAGCAGTGAAGTAGGCAGCAATCAGCCCCAGCATTTT	CASSEVGSNQPQHF
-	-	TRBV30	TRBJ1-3	TGTGCCTGGAGTGTTGGGCTCTCTGGAAACACCATATATTTT	CAWSVGLSGNTIYF